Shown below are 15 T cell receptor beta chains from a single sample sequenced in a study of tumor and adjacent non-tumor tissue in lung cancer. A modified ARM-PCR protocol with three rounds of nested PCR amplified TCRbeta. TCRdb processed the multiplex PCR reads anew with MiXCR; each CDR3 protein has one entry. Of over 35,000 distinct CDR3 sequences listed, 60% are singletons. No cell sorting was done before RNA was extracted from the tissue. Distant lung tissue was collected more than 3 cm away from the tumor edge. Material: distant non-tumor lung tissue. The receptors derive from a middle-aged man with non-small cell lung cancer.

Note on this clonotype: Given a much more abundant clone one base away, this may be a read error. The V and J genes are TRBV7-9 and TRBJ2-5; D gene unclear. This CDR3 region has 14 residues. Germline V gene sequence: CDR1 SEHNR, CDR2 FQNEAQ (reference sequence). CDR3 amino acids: CASSLAVQQDTQYF. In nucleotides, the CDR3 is TGTGCCAGCAGCTTAGCGGTACAGCAAGATACCCAGTACTTC.

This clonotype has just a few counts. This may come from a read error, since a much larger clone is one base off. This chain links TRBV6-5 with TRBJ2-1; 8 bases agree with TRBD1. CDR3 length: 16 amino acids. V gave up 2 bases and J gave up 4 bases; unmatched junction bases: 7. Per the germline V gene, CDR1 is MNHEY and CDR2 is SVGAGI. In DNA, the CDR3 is TGTGCCAGCAGTTACCACTCGGGACAGGCTTACAATGAGCAGTTCTTC. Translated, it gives CASSYHSGQAYNEQFF.

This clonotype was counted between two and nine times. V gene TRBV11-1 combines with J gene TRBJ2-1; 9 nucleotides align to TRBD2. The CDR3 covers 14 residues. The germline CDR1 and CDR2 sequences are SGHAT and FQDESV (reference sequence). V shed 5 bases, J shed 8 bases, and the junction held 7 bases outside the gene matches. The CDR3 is CASSPREGRYEQFF. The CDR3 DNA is TGTGCCAGCAGCCCGCGGGAGGGCCGCTATGAGCAGTTCTTC.

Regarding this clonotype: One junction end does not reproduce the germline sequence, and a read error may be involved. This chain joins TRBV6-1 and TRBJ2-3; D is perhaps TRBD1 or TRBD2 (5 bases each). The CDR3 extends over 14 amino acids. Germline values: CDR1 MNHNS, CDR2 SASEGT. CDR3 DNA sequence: TGTGCCAGCTGTGGGGGTCTCGGCATAGATACGCAGTATTTC. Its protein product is CASCGGLGIDTQYF.

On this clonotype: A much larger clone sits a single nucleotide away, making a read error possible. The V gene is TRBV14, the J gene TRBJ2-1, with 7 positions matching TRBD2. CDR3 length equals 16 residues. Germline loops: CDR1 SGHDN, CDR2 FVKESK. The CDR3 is CASSQGGSAGQGEEFF. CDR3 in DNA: TGTGCCAGCAGCCAAGGCGGGAGCGCTGGGCAGGGTGAGGAGTTCTTC.

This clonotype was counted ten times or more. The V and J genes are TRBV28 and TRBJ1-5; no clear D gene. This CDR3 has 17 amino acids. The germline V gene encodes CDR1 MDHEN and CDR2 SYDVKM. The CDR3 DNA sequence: TGTGCATCTTCCTCGCAGGCCGAGATCTATAGCAATCAGCCCCAGCATTTT. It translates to CASSSQAEIYSNQPQHF.

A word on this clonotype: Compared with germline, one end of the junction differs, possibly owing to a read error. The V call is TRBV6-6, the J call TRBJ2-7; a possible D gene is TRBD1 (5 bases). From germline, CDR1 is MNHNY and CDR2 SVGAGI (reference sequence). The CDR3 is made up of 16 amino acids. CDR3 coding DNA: TGTACCAGCAGTTATTCCAAACAGGAACAGTCCTACGAGCAGTACTTC. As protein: CTSSYSKQEQSYEQYF.

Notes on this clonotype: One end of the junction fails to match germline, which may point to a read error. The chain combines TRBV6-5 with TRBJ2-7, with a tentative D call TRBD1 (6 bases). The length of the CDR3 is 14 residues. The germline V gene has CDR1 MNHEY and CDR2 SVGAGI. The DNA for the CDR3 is TGTGCCAGCAGGATAACAGGGATCTCCTACGAGCGGTACTTC. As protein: CASRITGISYERYF.

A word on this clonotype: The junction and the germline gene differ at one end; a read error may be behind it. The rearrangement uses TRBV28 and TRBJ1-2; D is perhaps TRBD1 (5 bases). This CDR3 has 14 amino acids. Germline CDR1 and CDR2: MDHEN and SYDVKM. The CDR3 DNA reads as TGTGCCAGCAGTTTCCCGGGGCCCGACTACGGCTACACCTTC. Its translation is CASSFPGPDYGYTF.

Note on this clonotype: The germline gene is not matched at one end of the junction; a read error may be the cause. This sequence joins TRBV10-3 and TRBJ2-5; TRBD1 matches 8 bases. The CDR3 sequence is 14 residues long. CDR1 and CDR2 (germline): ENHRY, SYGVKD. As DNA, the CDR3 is TGTGCCATCGGTCCGGGGGACAGGACAGAGACCCAATACTTC. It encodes CAIGPGDRTETQYF.

CDR3 sequence reads: CASSELSGGGEQYF. In nucleotides, the CDR3 is TGTGCCAGCAGTGAACTAAGCGGGGGAGGCGAGCAGTACTTC. The V call is TRBV2, the J call TRBJ2-7; TRBD2 agrees at 8 bases. Germline CDR1 and CDR2: SNHLY and FYNNEI. The V and J ends lost 2 bases and 6 bases, in that order; junction bases with no gene match: 6. This CDR3 has 14 amino acids. The entire variable domain, with the rest obtained from reference TRBV2 and TRBJ2-7, is as follows: EPEVTQTPSHQVTQMGQEVILRCVPISNHLYFYWYRQILGQKVEFLVSFYNNEISEKSEIFDDQFSVERPDGSNFTLKIRSTKLEDSAMYFCASSELSGGGEQYFGPGTRLTVT.

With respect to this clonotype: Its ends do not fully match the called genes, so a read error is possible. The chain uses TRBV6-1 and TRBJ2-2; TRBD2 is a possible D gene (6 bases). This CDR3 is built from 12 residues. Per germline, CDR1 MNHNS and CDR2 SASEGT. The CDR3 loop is CASRSFRGERFF. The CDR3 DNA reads TGTGCCAGCAGGTCATTCCGCGGGGAGCGGTTTTTT.

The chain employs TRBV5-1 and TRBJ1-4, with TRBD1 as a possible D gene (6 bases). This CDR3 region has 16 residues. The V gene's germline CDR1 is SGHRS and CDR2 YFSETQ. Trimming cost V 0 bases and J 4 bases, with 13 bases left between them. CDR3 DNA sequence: TGCGCCAGCAGCTTGGCAGGACAGAGAAATAATGAAAAACTGTTTTTT. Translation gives CASSLAGQRNNEKLFF.

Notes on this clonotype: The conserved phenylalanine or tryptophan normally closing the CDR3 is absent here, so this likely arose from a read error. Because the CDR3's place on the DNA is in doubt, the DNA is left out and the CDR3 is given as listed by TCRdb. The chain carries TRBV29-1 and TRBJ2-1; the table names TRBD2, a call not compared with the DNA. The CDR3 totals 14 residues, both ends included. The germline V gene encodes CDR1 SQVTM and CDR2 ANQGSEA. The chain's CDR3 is CSVELLAGGQNEQL.

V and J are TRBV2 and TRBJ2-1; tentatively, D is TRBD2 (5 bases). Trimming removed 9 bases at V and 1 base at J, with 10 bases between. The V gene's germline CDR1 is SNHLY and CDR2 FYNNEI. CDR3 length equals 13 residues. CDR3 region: CASRGPSYNEQFF. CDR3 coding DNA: TGTGCCAGTCGAGGGCCTTCCTACAATGAGCAGTTCTTC.